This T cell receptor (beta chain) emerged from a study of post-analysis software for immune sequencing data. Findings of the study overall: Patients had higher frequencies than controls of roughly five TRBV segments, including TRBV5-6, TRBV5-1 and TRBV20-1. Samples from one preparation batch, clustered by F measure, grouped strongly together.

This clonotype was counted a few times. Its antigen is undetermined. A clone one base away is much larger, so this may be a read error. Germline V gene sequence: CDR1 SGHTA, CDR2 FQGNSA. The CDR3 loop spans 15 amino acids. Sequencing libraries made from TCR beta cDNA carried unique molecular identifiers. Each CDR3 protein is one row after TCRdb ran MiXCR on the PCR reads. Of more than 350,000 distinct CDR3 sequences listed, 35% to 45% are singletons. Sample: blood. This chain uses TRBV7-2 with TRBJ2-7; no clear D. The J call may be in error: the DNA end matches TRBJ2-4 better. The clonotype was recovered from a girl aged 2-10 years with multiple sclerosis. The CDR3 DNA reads TGTGCCAGCAGCTCACAGTTCGTGCCCAAAAACATTCAGTACTTC. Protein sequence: CASSSQFVPKNIQYF.